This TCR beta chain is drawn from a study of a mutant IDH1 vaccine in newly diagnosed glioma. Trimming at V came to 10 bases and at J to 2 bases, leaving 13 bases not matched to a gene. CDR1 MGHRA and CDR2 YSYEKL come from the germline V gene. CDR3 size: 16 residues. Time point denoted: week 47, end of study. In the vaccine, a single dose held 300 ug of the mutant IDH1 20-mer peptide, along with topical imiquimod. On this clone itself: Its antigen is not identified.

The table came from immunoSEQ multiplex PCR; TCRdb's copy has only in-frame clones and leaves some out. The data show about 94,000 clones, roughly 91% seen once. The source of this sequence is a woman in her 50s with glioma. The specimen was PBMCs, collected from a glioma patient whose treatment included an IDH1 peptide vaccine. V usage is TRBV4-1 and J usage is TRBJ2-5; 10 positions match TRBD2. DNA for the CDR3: TGCGCCACCTCGACGGCAATAGCGGGAGGTCAAGAGACCCAGTACTTC. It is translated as CATSTAIAGGQETQYF.